Reported below is one T cell receptor (beta chain). The source of the sample is a study of blood T cell repertoires in COVID-19. Study at large: The cDNA or gDNA used as material had been derived from T cells, B-cell-depleted T cells, or PBMCs.

Per the original methods: By means of reference gene primer amplification, nucleated cell counts were estimated. Assay: immunoSEQ multiplex PCR; the TCRdb copy retains only in-frame clones and omits some. The D gene and trimming were derived from the DNA, and the V and J assignments and clone size from that table. The table shows under 200,000 clones, with 86% occurring only once. The TCR was taken from a woman aged 70-85 years with acute or convalescent COVID-19. The sample consisted of peripheral blood.

CDR3 DNA: TGTGCCAGCAGCTTTTTAGCCGGGGGTGATGGCTACACCTTC. The encoded protein is CASSFLAGGDGYTF. The chain couples TRBV5-5 to TRBJ1-2, with a possible D match to TRBD1 (5 bases). Germline V gene data show CDR1 as SGHKS and CDR2 as YYEKEE (reference sequence). Trimming shortened V by 2 bases and J by 6 bases, and 14 bases separated the two germline ends. The CDR3 is made up of 14 amino acids.